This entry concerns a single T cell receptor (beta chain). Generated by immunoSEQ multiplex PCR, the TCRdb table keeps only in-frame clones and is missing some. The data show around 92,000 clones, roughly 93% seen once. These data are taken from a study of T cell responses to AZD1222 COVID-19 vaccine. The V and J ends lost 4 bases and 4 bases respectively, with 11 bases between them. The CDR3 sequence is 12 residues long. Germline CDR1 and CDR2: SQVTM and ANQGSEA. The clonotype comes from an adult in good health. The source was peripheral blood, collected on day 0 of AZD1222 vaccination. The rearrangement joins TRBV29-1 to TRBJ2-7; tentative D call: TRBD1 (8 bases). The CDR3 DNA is TGCAGCGTTGCACAGGGGGGGTACGAGCAGTACTTC. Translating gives CSVAQGGYEQYF.